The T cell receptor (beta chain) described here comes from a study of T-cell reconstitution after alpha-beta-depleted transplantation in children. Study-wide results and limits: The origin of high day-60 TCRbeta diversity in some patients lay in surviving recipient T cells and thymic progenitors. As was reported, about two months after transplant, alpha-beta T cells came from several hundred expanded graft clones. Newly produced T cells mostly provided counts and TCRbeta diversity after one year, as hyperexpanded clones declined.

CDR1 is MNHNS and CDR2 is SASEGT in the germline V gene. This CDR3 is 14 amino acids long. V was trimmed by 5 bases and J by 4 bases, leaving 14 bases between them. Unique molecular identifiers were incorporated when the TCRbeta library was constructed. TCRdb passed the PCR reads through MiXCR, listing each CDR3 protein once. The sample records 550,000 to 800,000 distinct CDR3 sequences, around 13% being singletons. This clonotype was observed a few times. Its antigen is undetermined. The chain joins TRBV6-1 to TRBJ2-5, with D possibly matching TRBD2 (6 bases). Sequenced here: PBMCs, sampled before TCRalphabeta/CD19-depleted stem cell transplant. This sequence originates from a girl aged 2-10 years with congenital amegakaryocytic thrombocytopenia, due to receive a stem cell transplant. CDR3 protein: CASSQEGRRETQYF. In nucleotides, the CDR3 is TGTGCCAGCAGTCAGGAGGGACGTAGAGAGACCCAGTACTTC.